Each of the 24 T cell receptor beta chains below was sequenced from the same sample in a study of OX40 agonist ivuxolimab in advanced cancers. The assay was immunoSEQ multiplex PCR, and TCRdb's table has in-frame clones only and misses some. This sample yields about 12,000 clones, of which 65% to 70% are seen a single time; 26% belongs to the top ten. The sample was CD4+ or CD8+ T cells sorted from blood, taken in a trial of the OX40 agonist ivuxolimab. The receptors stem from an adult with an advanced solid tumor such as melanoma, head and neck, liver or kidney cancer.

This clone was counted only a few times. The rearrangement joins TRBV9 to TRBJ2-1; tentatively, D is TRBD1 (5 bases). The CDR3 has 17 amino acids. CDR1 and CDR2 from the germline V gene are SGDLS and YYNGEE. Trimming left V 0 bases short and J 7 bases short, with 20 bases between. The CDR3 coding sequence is TGTGCCAGCAGCGTAGCTTCGAAAGCTACGTCAGGGAATGAGCAGTTCTTC. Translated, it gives CASSVASKATSGNEQFF.

The CDR3 DNA follows: TGTGCCAGCAGTTTGTGGCTGAGCCAAGAGACCCAGTACTTC. As protein: CASSLWLSQETQYF. The rearrangement uses TRBV28 and TRBJ2-5; no clear D gene. V was cut by 3 bases and J by 1 base, with 9 bases left in between. This CDR3 has 14 amino acids. Germline V gene data show CDR1 as MDHEN and CDR2 as SYDVKM.

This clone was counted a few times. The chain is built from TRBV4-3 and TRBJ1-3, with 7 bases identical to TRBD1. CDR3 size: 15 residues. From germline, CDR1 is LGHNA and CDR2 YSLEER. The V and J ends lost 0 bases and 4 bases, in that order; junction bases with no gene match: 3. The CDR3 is CASSQDRTGGNTIYF. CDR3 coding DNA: TGCGCCAGCAGCCAAGATAGGACAGGCGGAAACACCATATATTTT.

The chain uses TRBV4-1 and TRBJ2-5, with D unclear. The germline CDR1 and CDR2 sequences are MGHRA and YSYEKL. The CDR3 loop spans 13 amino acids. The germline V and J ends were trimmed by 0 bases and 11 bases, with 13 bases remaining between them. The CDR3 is CASSQDKGSEQYF. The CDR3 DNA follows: TGCGCCAGCAGCCAAGACAAGGGCAGTGAACAGTACTTC.

The CDR3 DNA is TGTGCCAGCAGGACGACCTCTGGAAACACCATATATTTT. Amino acids: CASRTTSGNTIYF. J is TRBJ1-3 and V is TRBV28; D remains ambiguous. Trimming took off 6 bases at V and 0 bases at J, with 6 bases between the two ends. Germline CDR1 MDHEN, CDR2 SYDVKM. The CDR3 totals 13 residues. Based on the CDR3 plus reference TRBV28 and TRBJ1-3, the full variable domain is DVKVTQSSRYLVKRTGEKVFLECVQDMDHENMFWYRQDPGLGLRLIYFSYDVKMKEKGDIPEGYSVSREKKERFSLILESASTNQTSMYLCASRTTSGNTIYFGEGSWLTVV.

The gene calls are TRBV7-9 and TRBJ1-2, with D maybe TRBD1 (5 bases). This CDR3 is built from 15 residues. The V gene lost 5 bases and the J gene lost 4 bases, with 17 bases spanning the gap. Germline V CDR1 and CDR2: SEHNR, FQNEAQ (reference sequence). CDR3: CASSQEEGALYGYTF. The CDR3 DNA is TGTGCCAGCAGCCAAGAGGAAGGGGCTCTCTATGGCTACACCTTC.

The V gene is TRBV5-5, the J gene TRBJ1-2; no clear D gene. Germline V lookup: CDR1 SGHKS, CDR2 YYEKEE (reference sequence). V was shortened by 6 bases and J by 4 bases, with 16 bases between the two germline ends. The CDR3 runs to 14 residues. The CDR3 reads CASNLDDNPYGYTF. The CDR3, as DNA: TGTGCCAGCAACTTAGACGATAATCCCTATGGCTACACCTTC.

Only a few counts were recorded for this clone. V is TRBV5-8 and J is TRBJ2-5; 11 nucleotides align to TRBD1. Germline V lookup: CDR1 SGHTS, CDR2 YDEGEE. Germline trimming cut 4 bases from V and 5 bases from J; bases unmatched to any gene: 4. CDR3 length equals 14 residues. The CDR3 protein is CASSIGQGAETQYF. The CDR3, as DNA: TGTGCCAGCAGCATCGGACAGGGGGCCGAGACCCAGTACTTC. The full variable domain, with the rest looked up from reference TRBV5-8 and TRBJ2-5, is EAGVTQSPTHLIKTRGQQATLRCSPISGHTSVYWYQQALGLGLQFLLWYDEGEERNRGNFPPRFSGRQFPNYSSELNVNALELEDSALYLCASSIGQGAETQYFGPGTRLLVL.

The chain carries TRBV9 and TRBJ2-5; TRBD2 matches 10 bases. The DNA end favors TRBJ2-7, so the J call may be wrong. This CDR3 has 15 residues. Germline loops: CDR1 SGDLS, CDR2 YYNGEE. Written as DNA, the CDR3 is TGTGCCAGCAGCGTTTCCGGGACTAGCGACTACGAGCAGTACTTC. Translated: CASSVSGTSDYEQYF.

The CDR3, as DNA: TGTGCCAGCAGCTCGGGGGGGCATGAGCAGTTCTTC. It yields the protein CASSSGGHEQFF. The rearrangement joins TRBV7-2 to TRBJ2-1; 8 bases agree with TRBD2. Trimming removed 4 bases from V and 8 bases from J; junction bases left unmatched: 1. CDR3 length: 12 residues. Germline V gene data show CDR1 as SGHTA and CDR2 as FQGNSA.

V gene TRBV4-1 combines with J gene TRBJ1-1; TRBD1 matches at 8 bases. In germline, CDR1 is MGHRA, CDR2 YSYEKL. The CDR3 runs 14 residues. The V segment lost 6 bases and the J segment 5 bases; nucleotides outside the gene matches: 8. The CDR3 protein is CASSPDRGWTEAFF. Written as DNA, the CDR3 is TGCGCCAGCAGTCCTGACAGGGGATGGACTGAAGCTTTCTTT.

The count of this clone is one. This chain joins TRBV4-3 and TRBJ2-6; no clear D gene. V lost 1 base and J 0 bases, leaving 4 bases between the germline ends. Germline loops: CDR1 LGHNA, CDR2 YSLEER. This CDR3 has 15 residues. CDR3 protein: CASSQVHSGANVLTF. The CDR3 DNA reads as TGCGCCAGCAGCCAAGTTCACTCTGGGGCCAACGTCCTGACTTTC.

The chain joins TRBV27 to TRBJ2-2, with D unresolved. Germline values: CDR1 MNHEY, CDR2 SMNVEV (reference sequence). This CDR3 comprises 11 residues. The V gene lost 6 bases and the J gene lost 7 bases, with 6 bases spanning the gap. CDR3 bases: TGTGCCAGCAGCCAACTCGGGGAGCTGTTTTTT. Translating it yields CASSQLGELFF.

DNA for the CDR3: TGTGCCAGCAGTTTATTGGGTATTGCCAATCAGCCCCAGCATTTT. As protein: CASSLLGIANQPQHF. The chain employs TRBV27 and TRBJ1-5; D is ambiguous. V was cut by 1 base and J by 3 bases, with 10 bases left in between. This CDR3 is 15 amino acids long. The germline gives CDR1 MNHEY, CDR2 SMNVEV (reference sequence).

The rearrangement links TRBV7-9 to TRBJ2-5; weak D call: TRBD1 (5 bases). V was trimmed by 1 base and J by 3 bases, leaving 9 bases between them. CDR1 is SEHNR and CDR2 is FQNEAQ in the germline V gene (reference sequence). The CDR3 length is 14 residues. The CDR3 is CASSLEVTEETQYF. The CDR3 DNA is TGTGCCAGCAGCTTAGAAGTGACAGAAGAGACCCAGTACTTC.

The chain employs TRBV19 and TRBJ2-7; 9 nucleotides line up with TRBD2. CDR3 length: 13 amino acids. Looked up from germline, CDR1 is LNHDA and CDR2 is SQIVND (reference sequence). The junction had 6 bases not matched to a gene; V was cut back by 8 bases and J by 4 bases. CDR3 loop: CASGPAGGYEQYF. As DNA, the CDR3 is TGTGCCAGTGGGCCGGCGGGGGGGTACGAGCAGTACTTC.

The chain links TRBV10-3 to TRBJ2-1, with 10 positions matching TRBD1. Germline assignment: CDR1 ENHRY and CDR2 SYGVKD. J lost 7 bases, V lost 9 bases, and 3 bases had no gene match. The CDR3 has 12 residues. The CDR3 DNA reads TGTGCCATTGGGACAGGGGTTAATGAGCAGTTCTTC. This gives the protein CAIGTGVNEQFF.

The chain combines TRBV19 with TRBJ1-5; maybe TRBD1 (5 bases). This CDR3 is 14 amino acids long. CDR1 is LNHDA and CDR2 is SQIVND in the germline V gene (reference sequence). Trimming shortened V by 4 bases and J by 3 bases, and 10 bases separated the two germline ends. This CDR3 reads CASSTPGPNQPQHF. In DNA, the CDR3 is TGTGCCAGTAGTACCCCAGGGCCCAATCAGCCCCAGCATTTT.

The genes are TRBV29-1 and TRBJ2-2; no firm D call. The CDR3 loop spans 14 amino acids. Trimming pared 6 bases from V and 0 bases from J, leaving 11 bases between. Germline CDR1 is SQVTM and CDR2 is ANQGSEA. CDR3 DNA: TGCAGCGTGGTGACTGACGCGAACACCGGGGAGCTGTTTTTT. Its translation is CSVVTDANTGELFF.

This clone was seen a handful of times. The CDR3 is CASSQGQSSYEQYF. CDR3 nucleotides: TGTGCCAGCAGCCAGGGACAGTCTTCCTACGAGCAGTACTTC. The chain combines TRBV11-2 with TRBJ2-7, with 7 nucleotides matching TRBD1. The CDR3 runs 14 residues. The germline V gene has CDR1 SGHAT and CDR2 FQNNGV. V lost 5 bases, J lost 1 base, and 5 bases stayed unmatched. The variable domain in full, completed from reference TRBV11-2 and TRBJ2-7, reads EAGVAQSPRYKIIEKRQSVAFWCNPISGHATLYWYQQILGQGPKLLIQFQNNGVVDDSQLPKDRFSAERLKGVDSTLKIQPAKLEDSAVYLCASSQGQSSYEQYFGPGTRLTVT.

The CDR3 sequence: CASSQDRFYTEAFF. CDR3 sequence (DNA): TGTGCCAGCAGCCAAGATAGGTTCTACACTGAAGCTTTCTTT. The rearrangement uses TRBV14 and TRBJ1-1; D ambiguous. The CDR3 loop spans 14 amino acids. V was cut by 0 bases and J by 3 bases, with 8 bases left in between. The V gene's germline CDR1 is SGHDN and CDR2 FVKESK.

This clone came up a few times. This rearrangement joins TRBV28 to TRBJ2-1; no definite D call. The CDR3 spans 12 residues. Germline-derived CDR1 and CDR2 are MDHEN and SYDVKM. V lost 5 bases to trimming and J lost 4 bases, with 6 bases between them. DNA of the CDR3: TGTGCCAGCAGTACAGAATACAATGAGCAGTTCTTC. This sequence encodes CASSTEYNEQFF.

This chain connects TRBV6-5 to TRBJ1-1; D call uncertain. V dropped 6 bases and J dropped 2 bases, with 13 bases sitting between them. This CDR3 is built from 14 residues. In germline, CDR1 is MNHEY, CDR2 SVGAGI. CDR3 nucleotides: TGTGCCAGCAGGGGATACGGCATTAACACTGAAGCTTTCTTT. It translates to CASRGYGINTEAFF.

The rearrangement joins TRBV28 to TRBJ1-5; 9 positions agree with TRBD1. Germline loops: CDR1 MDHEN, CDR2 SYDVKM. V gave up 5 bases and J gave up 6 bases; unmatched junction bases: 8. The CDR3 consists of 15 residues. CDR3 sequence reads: CASSRGDRDVQPQHF. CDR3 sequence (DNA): TGTGCCAGCAGTCGGGGGGACAGGGACGTTCAGCCCCAGCATTTT.